Listed below are T cell receptor beta chains from one sample, sequenced in a study of shared clonotypes between healthy human individuals. TCRdb keeps only in-frame clones here, not all; method: immunoSEQ multiplex PCR. The sample consists of about 750,000 clones, 80% to 95% of them appearing once. Specimen: naive CD8+ T cells sorted from blood. These receptors all stem from a man aged 25-40 years in good health. Both conserved end residues are part of each CDR3. D genes are given only for firm matches. Not every row has a clone size; where given, it reads once, few, many or a size class.

d_call: TRBD1
cdr3_length: 15
j_call: TRBJ2-2
v_call: TRBV27
clone_size: NA
cdr3_aa: CASSLGTGGFGELFF
cdr3_nt: TGTGCCAGCAGTTTAGGGACAGGGGGCTTCGGGGAGCTGTTTTTT

d_call: NA
cdr3_length: 12
j_call: TRBJ1-1
v_call: TRBV28
clone_size: once
cdr3_aa: CASSPGVAEAFF
cdr3_nt: TGTGCCAGCAGCCCGGGCGTCGCTGAAGCTTTCTTT

d_call: NA
cdr3_length: 12
j_call: TRBJ1-2
v_call: TRBV2
clone_size: NA
cdr3_aa: CASSTDFYGYTF
cdr3_nt: TGTGCCAGCAGTACGGATTTCTATGGCTACACCTTC

d_call: NA
cdr3_length: 15
j_call: TRBJ1-3
v_call: TRBV6-5
clone_size: NA
cdr3_aa: CASSYNQGFGNTIYF
cdr3_nt: TGTGCCAGCAGTTACAACCAGGGTTTTGGAAACACCATATATTTT

d_call: NA
cdr3_length: 15
j_call: TRBJ2-7
v_call: TRBV7-9
clone_size: NA
cdr3_aa: CASSLEGEHSYEQYF
cdr3_nt: TGTGCCAGCAGCTTAGAAGGCGAGCACTCCTACGAGCAGTACTTC

d_call: NA
cdr3_length: 15
j_call: TRBJ2-7
v_call: TRBV4-1
clone_size: NA
cdr3_aa: CASSQEGLTAYEQYF
cdr3_nt: TGCGCCAGCAGCCAAGAGGGGTTAACGGCCTACGAGCAGTACTTC

d_call: NA
cdr3_length: 15
j_call: TRBJ2-7
v_call: TRBV7-3
clone_size: NA
cdr3_aa: CASSLEVAGPYEQYF
cdr3_nt: TGTGCCAGCAGCTTAGAGGTGGCCGGCCCCTACGAGCAGTACTTC

d_call: NA
cdr3_length: 11
j_call: TRBJ2-7
v_call: TRBV30
clone_size: NA
cdr3_aa: CAWRDIYEQYF
cdr3_nt: TGTGCCTGGAGGGATATCTACGAGCAGTACTTC

d_call: NA
cdr3_length: 15
j_call: TRBJ1-3
v_call: TRBV7-9
clone_size: NA
cdr3_aa: CATKDLTDSGNTIYF
cdr3_nt: TGTGCCACCAAAGACCTGACAGACTCTGGAAACACCATATATTTT

d_call: NA
cdr3_length: 16
j_call: TRBJ2-3
v_call: TRBV5-1
clone_size: NA
cdr3_aa: CASSLEAPTRTDTQYF
cdr3_nt: TGCGCCAGCAGCTTGGAGGCGCCGACCCGCACAGATACGCAGTATTTT

d_call: NA
cdr3_length: 15
j_call: TRBJ1-1
v_call: TRBV6-1
clone_size: NA
cdr3_aa: CASSEGAFMNTEAFF
cdr3_nt: TGTGCCAGCAGTGAAGGGGCCTTCATGAACACTGAAGCTTTCTTT

d_call: NA
cdr3_length: 12
j_call: TRBJ2-7
v_call: TRBV6-5
clone_size: NA
cdr3_aa: CASSYRAGEQYF
cdr3_nt: TGTGCCAGCAGTTACCGGGCAGGCGAGCAGTACTTC

d_call: TRBD1
cdr3_length: 16
j_call: TRBJ2-2
v_call: TRBV11-2
clone_size: NA
cdr3_aa: CASSNLMTGFGGELFF
cdr3_nt: TGTGCCAGCAGCAACCTCATGACAGGGTTCGGCGGGGAGCTGTTTTTT

d_call: NA
cdr3_length: 16
j_call: TRBJ2-1
v_call: TRBV4-1
clone_size: NA
cdr3_aa: CASSQEGGNSYNEQFF
cdr3_nt: TGCGCCAGCAGCCAAGAAGGGGGAAATAGCTACAATGAGCAGTTCTTC

d_call: NA
cdr3_length: 13
j_call: TRBJ2-5
v_call: TRBV7-9
clone_size: NA
cdr3_aa: CASSLDGKETQYF
cdr3_nt: TGTGCCAGCAGCTTAGATGGGAAAGAGACCCAGTACTTC

d_call: NA
cdr3_length: 13
j_call: TRBJ2-7
v_call: TRBV10-1
clone_size: NA
cdr3_aa: CASSLGPSYEQYF
cdr3_nt: TGCGCCAGCAGTTTGGGCCCTTCCTACGAGCAGTACTTC

d_call: NA
cdr3_length: 18
j_call: TRBJ2-3
v_call: TRBV19
clone_size: NA
cdr3_aa: CASAVTSTSGTVTDTQYF
cdr3_nt: TGTGCCAGTGCGGTCACTTCTACTTCTGGCACGGTCACAGATACGCAGTATTTT

d_call: NA
cdr3_length: 14
j_call: TRBJ2-2
v_call: TRBV6-5
clone_size: NA
cdr3_aa: CASSPGAITGELFF
cdr3_nt: TGTGCCAGCAGTCCGGGGGCCATCACCGGGGAGCTGTTTTTT

d_call: NA
cdr3_length: 13
j_call: TRBJ1-3
v_call: TRBV4-3
clone_size: NA
cdr3_aa: CASSQDWGNTIYF
cdr3_nt: TGCGCCAGCAGCCAGGATTGGGGAAACACCATATATTTT

d_call: TRBD1
cdr3_length: 17
j_call: TRBJ2-1
v_call: TRBV19
clone_size: many
cdr3_aa: CASSIWQGASVNNEQFF
cdr3_nt: TGTGCCAGTAGTATTTGGCAGGGGGCCAGTGTAAACAATGAGCAGTTCTTC

d_call: NA
cdr3_length: 14
j_call: TRBJ2-7
v_call: TRBV27
clone_size: NA
cdr3_aa: CASRTQLDIYEQYF
cdr3_nt: TGTGCCAGCAGGACCCAACTAGACATCTACGAGCAGTACTTC

d_call: NA
cdr3_length: 13
j_call: TRBJ1-5
v_call: TRBV18
clone_size: NA
cdr3_aa: CASSLGPLEPQHF
cdr3_nt: TGTGCCAGCTCATTGGGACCGCTCGAGCCCCAGCATTTT

d_call: TRBD1
cdr3_length: 14
j_call: TRBJ2-7
v_call: TRBV6-1
clone_size: NA
cdr3_aa: CASRPGQQDYEQYF
cdr3_nt: TGTGCCAGCAGGCCGGGACAGCAGGACTACGAGCAGTACTTC

d_call: NA
cdr3_length: 15
j_call: TRBJ2-1
v_call: TRBV11-2
clone_size: NA
cdr3_aa: CASSLAGTPYNEQFF
cdr3_nt: TGTGCCAGCAGCTTAGCAGGGACACCCTACAATGAGCAGTTCTTC

d_call: TRBD2
cdr3_length: 16
j_call: TRBJ2-1
v_call: TRBV5-4
clone_size: NA
cdr3_aa: CASSLAAGGSYNEQFF
cdr3_nt: TGTGCCAGCAGCTTAGCAGCGGGAGGGTCCTACAATGAGCAGTTCTTC

d_call: NA
cdr3_length: 14
j_call: TRBJ2-7
v_call: TRBV5-6
clone_size: NA
cdr3_aa: CASSLWGSFYEQYF
cdr3_nt: TGTGCCAGCAGCTTGTGGGGCTCCTTCTACGAGCAGTACTTC

d_call: NA
cdr3_length: 12
j_call: TRBJ2-7
v_call: TRBV29-1
clone_size: NA
cdr3_aa: CSVEGRKYEQYF
cdr3_nt: TGCAGCGTTGAAGGACGAAAATACGAGCAGTACTTC

d_call: NA
cdr3_length: 13
j_call: TRBJ2-3
v_call: TRBV29-1
clone_size: NA
cdr3_aa: CSVGGSNTDTQYF
cdr3_nt: TGCAGCGTTGGGGGCAGTAATACAGATACGCAGTATTTT

d_call: NA
cdr3_length: 15
j_call: TRBJ2-5
v_call: TRBV15
clone_size: NA
cdr3_aa: CATSSLTSLVETQYF
cdr3_nt: TGTGCCACCAGCAGTTTAACATCCCTGGTGGAGACCCAGTACTTC

d_call: NA
cdr3_length: 14
j_call: TRBJ1-2
v_call: TRBV6-5
clone_size: NA
cdr3_aa: CASSYVDVNYGYTF
cdr3_nt: TGTGCCAGCAGTTACGTTGATGTAAACTATGGCTACACCTTC

d_call: NA
cdr3_length: 16
j_call: TRBJ2-7
v_call: TRBV15
clone_size: NA
cdr3_aa: CATSRVPRERTYEQYF
cdr3_nt: TGTGCCACCAGCAGAGTGCCCCGGGAGAGAACCTACGAGCAGTACTTC

d_call: NA
cdr3_length: 14
j_call: TRBJ1-4
v_call: TRBV7-9
clone_size: NA
cdr3_aa: CASSSRSQREKLFF
cdr3_nt: TGTGCCAGCAGCTCAAGGTCTCAGAGGGAAAAACTGTTTTTT

d_call: TRBD2
cdr3_length: 16
j_call: TRBJ2-7
v_call: TRBV7-2
clone_size: once
cdr3_aa: CASSQSGASGSYEQYF
cdr3_nt: TGTGCCAGCAGCCAAAGCGGGGCTAGCGGGAGCTACGAGCAGTACTTC

d_call: TRBD2
cdr3_length: 13
j_call: TRBJ2-1
v_call: TRBV10-3
clone_size: NA
cdr3_aa: CAAGLAGGDEQFF
cdr3_nt: TGTGCCGCGGGACTAGCGGGAGGGGATGAGCAGTTCTTC

d_call: NA
cdr3_length: 17
j_call: TRBJ1-4
v_call: TRBV7-6
clone_size: NA
cdr3_aa: CASSLAPPTGGDEKLFF
cdr3_nt: TGTGCCAGCAGCTTAGCTCCGCCGACAGGAGGGGATGAAAAACTGTTTTTT

d_call: TRBD1
cdr3_length: 15
j_call: TRBJ2-5
v_call: TRBV6-4
clone_size: many
cdr3_aa: CASSPGDRDQETQYF
cdr3_nt: TGTGCCAGCAGTCCCGGGGACAGGGATCAAGAGACCCAGTACTTC

d_call: NA
cdr3_length: 15
j_call: TRBJ1-1
v_call: TRBV21-1
clone_size: NA
cdr3_aa: CASLGRGRLSTEAFF
cdr3_nt: TGTGCCAGCCTTGGGAGGGGGCGCTTATCCACTGAAGCTTTCTTT

d_call: NA
cdr3_length: 15
j_call: TRBJ2-2
v_call: TRBV15
clone_size: NA
cdr3_aa: CATSRDRGPAGELFF
cdr3_nt: TGTGCCACCAGCAGAGATCGGGGGCCCGCCGGGGAGCTGTTTTTT

d_call: NA
cdr3_length: 14
j_call: TRBJ2-3
v_call: TRBV7-6
clone_size: once
cdr3_aa: CASSSGPEFSTQYF
cdr3_nt: TGTGCCAGCAGCTCCGGACCTGAATTCTCTACGCAGTATTTT

d_call: NA
cdr3_length: 18
j_call: TRBJ1-4
v_call: TRBV15
clone_size: NA
cdr3_aa: CATSRGPGAGVVNEKLFF
cdr3_nt: TGTGCCACCAGCAGGGGCCCAGGGGCTGGGGTGGTGAATGAAAAACTGTTTTTT

d_call: NA
cdr3_length: 15
j_call: TRBJ2-1
v_call: TRBV28
clone_size: NA
cdr3_aa: CASSYELRTYNEQFF
cdr3_nt: TGTGCCAGCAGTTATGAACTCAGGACCTACAATGAGCAGTTCTTC

d_call: NA
cdr3_length: 12
j_call: TRBJ2-1
v_call: TRBV7-2
clone_size: once
cdr3_aa: CASSLGVNEQFF
cdr3_nt: TGTGCCAGCAGCTTAGGGGTCAATGAGCAGTTCTTC

d_call: NA
cdr3_length: 11
j_call: TRBJ1-5
v_call: TRBV27
clone_size: NA
cdr3_aa: CASSSGGSQHF
cdr3_nt: TGTGCCAGCAGTTCAGGAGGGTCCCAGCATTTT

d_call: NA
cdr3_length: 12
j_call: TRBJ2-1
v_call: TRBV12-5
clone_size: NA
cdr3_aa: CASGLSSLGQFF
cdr3_nt: TGTGCTAGTGGTTTGTCTAGTTTAGGGCAGTTCTTC

d_call: NA
cdr3_length: 12
j_call: TRBJ1-2
v_call: TRBV15
clone_size: NA
cdr3_aa: CATSSGDYGYTF
cdr3_nt: TGTGCCACCAGCAGTGGTGACTATGGCTACACCTTC

d_call: NA
cdr3_length: 14
j_call: TRBJ2-7
v_call: TRBV7-8
clone_size: NA
cdr3_aa: CASSFRDPAYEQYF
cdr3_nt: TGTGCCAGCAGCTTCCGGGACCCGGCCTACGAGCAGTACTTC

d_call: NA
cdr3_length: 14
j_call: TRBJ2-7
v_call: TRBV4-1
clone_size: NA
cdr3_aa: CASSQGSDSYEQYF
cdr3_nt: TGCGCCAGCAGCCAAGGGAGTGATTCCTACGAGCAGTACTTC

d_call: TRBD2
cdr3_length: 16
j_call: TRBJ2-5
v_call: TRBV9
clone_size: NA
cdr3_aa: CASSVVREGPQETQYF
cdr3_nt: TGTGCCAGCAGCGTAGTGCGGGAGGGCCCCCAAGAGACCCAGTACTTC